Sequencing of this TCR beta chain was carried out in a study of cytomegalovirus exposure and HLA in healthy donors. Amplification used 60 Vbeta primers and 13 Jbeta primers. Clones were sequenced by immunoSEQ multiplex PCR, and TCRdb holds only the in-frame ones, with some missing. Of about 240,000 clones listed, 75% to 85% are singletons. The sequence was obtained from a woman aged 60-75 years in good health and CMV-seropositive. The sample was PBMCs.

This CDR3 is CASSSQVSPGEQFF. CDR3 DNA: TGTGCCAGCAGTTCCCAGGTTTCCCCTGGTGAGCAGTTCTTC. The chain has TRBV7-3 and TRBJ2-1, with no clear D. CDR1 and CDR2 from the germline V gene are SGHTA and FQGTGA. V shed 6 bases and J shed 9 bases, with 18 bases lying between them. CDR3 length equals 14 residues.